Listed below are T cell receptor beta chains from one sample, sequenced in a study of PD-1 blockade in classical Hodgkin lymphoma. This table comes from immunoSEQ multiplex PCR, and its TCRdb copy is limited to in-frame clones, with some not included. This sample carries more than 30,000 clones, more than 60% of them seen once, and the ten largest clones take 9.8%. The sequences come from peripheral blood mononuclear cells (PBMCs), collected before the fourth cycle of nivolumab. These receptors were collected from a human donor with classical Hodgkin lymphoma. CDR3s include the opening cysteine and the closing phenylalanine or tryptophan. Each record gives: clone size, D gene, V gene, J gene, CDR3 DNA, CDR3 protein. D genes are given only for firm matches. A clone size is listed for some rows: how often the clone was seen (once, few, many), or a class if it is expanded.

clone_size: -
d_call: -
v_call: TRBV7-3
j_call: TRBJ1-1
cdr3_nt: TGTGCCAGCAGCCTCGGGGCGGGTACTGAAGCTTTCTTT
cdr3_aa: CASSLGAGTEAFF

clone_size: -
d_call: -
v_call: TRBV5-5
j_call: TRBJ1-5
cdr3_nt: TGTGCCAGCAGCTTAGGTTCGGAACGGCCCCAGCATTTT
cdr3_aa: CASSLGSERPQHF

clone_size: few
d_call: -
v_call: TRBV7-9
j_call: TRBJ1-1
cdr3_nt: TGTGCCAGCAGCTTTGAACGGCTCACTGAAGCTTTCTTT
cdr3_aa: CASSFERLTEAFF

clone_size: -
d_call: -
v_call: TRBV28
j_call: TRBJ2-7
cdr3_nt: TGTGCCAGCAGTCGTCTGGATGAATCCCACGAGCAGTACTTC
cdr3_aa: CASSRLDESHEQYF

clone_size: -
d_call: -
v_call: TRBV21-1
j_call: TRBJ1-1
cdr3_nt: TGTGCCAGCAGCAACCACAGGGGCCTGAACACTGAAGCTTTCTTT
cdr3_aa: CASSNHRGLNTEAFF

clone_size: -
d_call: TRBD2
v_call: TRBV13
j_call: TRBJ2-7
cdr3_nt: TGTGCCAGCAGCTTCTGGACTAGCGGGGGCTACGAGCAGTACTTC
cdr3_aa: CASSFWTSGGYEQYF

clone_size: -
d_call: -
v_call: TRBV6-6
j_call: TRBJ1-1
cdr3_nt: TGTGCCAGCAGTTCCCTCGCTACGGGAGGGAGTGCTTTCTTT
cdr3_aa: CASSSLATGGSAFF

clone_size: -
d_call: TRBD1
v_call: TRBV7-6
j_call: TRBJ1-1
cdr3_nt: TGTGCCAGCAGCCTGCAGGGGGGGAACACTGAAGCTTTCTTT
cdr3_aa: CASSLQGGNTEAFF

clone_size: -
d_call: TRBD1
v_call: TRBV27
j_call: TRBJ2-7
cdr3_nt: TGTGCCAGCAGTCCCCGGACAGGGCGGGACGAGCAGTACTTC
cdr3_aa: CASSPRTGRDEQYF

clone_size: few
d_call: TRBD1
v_call: TRBV5-8
j_call: TRBJ1-2
cdr3_nt: TGTGCCAGCAGCTTGGTGACAGGGGGCGCACATGGCTACACCTTC
cdr3_aa: CASSLVTGGAHGYTF

clone_size: -
d_call: -
v_call: TRBV28
j_call: TRBJ1-5
cdr3_nt: TGTGCCAGCATGTCTGGCAATCAGCCCCAGCATTTT
cdr3_aa: CASMSGNQPQHF

clone_size: -
d_call: -
v_call: TRBV4-3
j_call: TRBJ2-7
cdr3_nt: TGCGCCAGCAGCCACCGAGACACAGGTTCCTACGAGCAGTACTTC
cdr3_aa: CASSHRDTGSYEQYF

clone_size: -
d_call: TRBD2
v_call: TRBV9
j_call: TRBJ2-1
cdr3_nt: TGTGCCAGCAGCGGCCCAAGCGGGGGGGCGTACAATGAGCAGTTCTTC
cdr3_aa: CASSGPSGGAYNEQFF

clone_size: -
d_call: -
v_call: TRBV9
j_call: TRBJ2-3
cdr3_nt: TGTGCCAGCAGCCCTCGAGCCGGGGACACAGATACGCAGTATTTT
cdr3_aa: CASSPRAGDTDTQYF

clone_size: -
d_call: TRBD2
v_call: TRBV5-1
j_call: TRBJ2-3
cdr3_nt: TGCGCCAGCAGCTTCTCCATAGCGGGGGTAGGAGATACGCAGTATTTT
cdr3_aa: CASSFSIAGVGDTQYF

clone_size: -
d_call: -
v_call: TRBV28
j_call: TRBJ1-3
cdr3_nt: TGTGCCAGCAGTACCCAGAGGGGCAGAAGGACTAACTCTGGAAACACCATATATTTT
cdr3_aa: CASSTQRGRRTNSGNTIYF

clone_size: -
d_call: -
v_call: TRBV14
j_call: TRBJ1-1
cdr3_nt: TGTGCCAGTCACGGGGCGGGCTCGTCCTTTGAAGCTTTCTTT
cdr3_aa: CASHGAGSSFEAFF

clone_size: -
d_call: -
v_call: TRBV9
j_call: TRBJ2-2
cdr3_nt: TGTGCCAGCAGCGTGAGACAGGCGAACACCGGGGAGCTGTTTTTT
cdr3_aa: CASSVRQANTGELFF

clone_size: once
d_call: TRBD2
v_call: TRBV11-2
j_call: TRBJ2-7
cdr3_nt: TGTGCCAGCAGCTTGCGGGGGGGCCTAGCCCACGAGCAGTACTTC
cdr3_aa: CASSLRGGLAHEQYF

clone_size: few
d_call: -
v_call: TRBV6-5
j_call: TRBJ1-5
cdr3_nt: TGTGCCAGCAGTTACAGGGCCAATCAGCCCCAGCATTTT
cdr3_aa: CASSYRANQPQHF

clone_size: -
d_call: -
v_call: TRBV2
j_call: TRBJ1-1
cdr3_nt: TGTGCCAGCAGTGAACAGAGACGGAACACTGAAGCTTTCTTT
cdr3_aa: CASSEQRRNTEAFF

clone_size: few
d_call: -
v_call: TRBV7-2
j_call: TRBJ1-2
cdr3_nt: TGTGCCAGCACGGAAAACTATGGCTACACCTTC
cdr3_aa: CASTENYGYTF

clone_size: -
d_call: TRBD1
v_call: TRBV6-6
j_call: TRBJ1-2
cdr3_nt: TGTGCCAGCAGTAAGCAGGGGGCTCGGGGCTACACCTTC
cdr3_aa: CASSKQGARGYTF

clone_size: -
d_call: TRBD2
v_call: TRBV7-2
j_call: TRBJ2-7
cdr3_nt: TGTGCCAGCAGCTTTCGCGGGGGGGACTACGAGCAGTACTTC
cdr3_aa: CASSFRGGDYEQYF

clone_size: -
d_call: TRBD2
v_call: TRBV2
j_call: TRBJ2-3
cdr3_nt: TGTGCCAGCGGCCCCCAGCGGGGCCTCTCAGGGGATACGCAGTATTTT
cdr3_aa: CASGPQRGLSGDTQYF

clone_size: -
d_call: TRBD1
v_call: TRBV6-5
j_call: TRBJ2-2
cdr3_nt: TGTGCCAGCAAATGGGGACAGGGAGGGACCGGGGAGCTGTTTTTT
cdr3_aa: CASKWGQGGTGELFF

clone_size: -
d_call: -
v_call: TRBV7-9
j_call: TRBJ1-3
cdr3_nt: TGTGCCAGCAGCCCCAGCCGGGGTAGGTACACCATATATTTT
cdr3_aa: CASSPSRGRYTIYF

clone_size: -
d_call: -
v_call: TRBV15
j_call: TRBJ1-5
cdr3_nt: TGTGCCACCAGCAGAGTGGGCTGGGACAACAATCAGCCCCAGCATTTT
cdr3_aa: CATSRVGWDNNQPQHF

clone_size: -
d_call: TRBD2
v_call: TRBV28
j_call: TRBJ2-1
cdr3_nt: TGTGCCAGCCTTGGAGCGGGGGGGCTGTACGTTGAGCAGTTCTTC
cdr3_aa: CASLGAGGLYVEQFF

clone_size: -
d_call: -
v_call: TRBV6-5
j_call: TRBJ2-7
cdr3_nt: TGTGCCAGCAAGGGGCCGGGTATCTACGAGCAGTACTTC
cdr3_aa: CASKGPGIYEQYF

clone_size: -
d_call: TRBD1
v_call: TRBV19
j_call: TRBJ2-1
cdr3_nt: TGTGCCAGTAGTACAGCTCGGACAGGGGCCAATGAGCAGTTCTTC
cdr3_aa: CASSTARTGANEQFF

clone_size: few
d_call: TRBD1
v_call: TRBV5-6
j_call: TRBJ1-6
cdr3_nt: TGTGCCAGCAGCTTGGCCTGGACAGGGTTTGAGAGACGAGATTCACCCCTCCACTTT
cdr3_aa: CASSLAWTGFERRDSPLHF

clone_size: -
d_call: -
v_call: TRBV6-6
j_call: TRBJ1-1
cdr3_nt: TGTGCCAGCAGTTACAGGCAGCTTGCCACTGAAGCTTTCTTT
cdr3_aa: CASSYRQLATEAFF

clone_size: -
d_call: TRBD1
v_call: TRBV6-6
j_call: TRBJ1-1
cdr3_nt: TGTGCCAGCAGTTACGGCAGACAGGGGCGGGGAACTGAAGCTTTCTTT
cdr3_aa: CASSYGRQGRGTEAFF

clone_size: -
d_call: -
v_call: TRBV28
j_call: TRBJ2-7
cdr3_nt: TGTGCCAGCACCCCCCCAGGTAGGGTTTACGAGCAGTACTTC
cdr3_aa: CASTPPGRVYEQYF

clone_size: -
d_call: -
v_call: TRBV7-2
j_call: TRBJ2-1
cdr3_nt: TGTGCCAGCAGCTTAGACCAGGGTAGTGGGTACAATGAGCAGTTCTTC
cdr3_aa: CASSLDQGSGYNEQFF

clone_size: -
d_call: -
v_call: TRBV7-9
j_call: TRBJ1-1
cdr3_nt: TGTGCCAGCAGCACGGTCACAAGGACTGAAGCTTTCTTT
cdr3_aa: CASSTVTRTEAFF

clone_size: -
d_call: -
v_call: TRBV2
j_call: TRBJ1-5
cdr3_nt: TGTGCCAGCAGTGAGGACGCCTCTCAGCATTTT
cdr3_aa: CASSEDASQHF

clone_size: once
d_call: -
v_call: TRBV28
j_call: TRBJ1-2
cdr3_nt: TGTGCCAGCAGCCCGTTGGGAGTAACAACTAACTATGGCTACACCTTC
cdr3_aa: CASSPLGVTTNYGYTF

clone_size: -
d_call: TRBD1
v_call: TRBV20-1
j_call: TRBJ2-4
cdr3_nt: TGCAGTGCTACAGGACAGGACATTCAGTACTTC
cdr3_aa: CSATGQDIQYF

clone_size: -
d_call: TRBD1
v_call: TRBV4-2
j_call: TRBJ2-7
cdr3_nt: TGTGCCAGCAGCCGATCCTTGGCGGGACAGGGGGTCTACGAGCAGTACTTC
cdr3_aa: CASSRSLAGQGVYEQYF

clone_size: -
d_call: TRBD1
v_call: TRBV7-8
j_call: TRBJ2-1
cdr3_nt: TGTGCCAGCAGCTTAGCGGGATGGAAGGGACAGGGATACAATGAGCAGTTCTTC
cdr3_aa: CASSLAGWKGQGYNEQFF